This T cell receptor beta chain stems from a study of blood T cells in healthy people across ages. The germline gives CDR1 SGHTA, CDR2 FQGNSA. The CDR3 covers 19 residues. Trimming cost V 5 bases and J 5 bases; bases outside gene matches: 15. With a J-beta primer mix and a sample-barcoded 5' primer, a second PCR ran about 7 to 12 cycles. Each CDR3 protein is one row after TCRdb ran MiXCR on the 5' RACE reads. The repertoire holds about 1.7 million distinct CDR3 sequences, with about 30% as singletons. The material sequenced was blood. The sequence was obtained from a woman aged 25 to 39 in good health. V gene TRBV7-2 combines with J gene TRBJ2-3; 14 bases agree with TRBD2. Written as DNA, the CDR3 is TGTGCCAGCAGCCTCCACACAGACCCGGGACTAGCGGGAGAAGATACGCAGTATTTT. Residues: CASSLHTDPGLAGEDTQYF.